This T cell receptor (beta chain) appears in the sequencing data of a study of cytomegalovirus exposure and HLA in healthy donors. The CDR3 consists of 15 residues. V dropped 1 base and J dropped 1; count of bases not matched to a gene: 3. The germline CDR1 and CDR2 sequences are LGHNA and YNFKEQ. Of note for this clone: Other nucleotide sequences in the sample specify the same CDR3.

PCR was performed using 60 Vbeta and 13 Jbeta primers. Profiled with immunoSEQ multiplex PCR; TCRdb holds only in-frame clones, not every one. Found here are around 150,000 clones, about 75% of them singletons; the top ten hold about 1.8%. Input material: PBMCs. The receptor was isolated from a woman aged 25 to 39 in good health and CMV-seronegative. The chain links TRBV4-2 to TRBJ1-1; 7 bases agree with TRBD1. CDR3 DNA: TGTGCCAGCAGCCAAGGACAGGGTGGGAACACTGAAGCTTTCTTT. This gives the protein CASSQGQGGNTEAFF.